The entry that follows covers one TCR beta chain sequence. This entry belongs to a study of cytomegalovirus exposure and HLA in healthy donors. Primers for the PCR totalled 60 Vbeta and 13 Jbeta. Data came from immunoSEQ multiplex PCR; TCRdb stores just in-frame clones and leaves some out. This table has about 110,000 clones, approximately 80% appearing once. With 0 bases clipped from V and 2 bases from J, the junction kept 5 bases outside the gene matches. The CDR3 runs 15 residues. From germline, CDR1 is SGHRS and CDR2 YFSETQ. This receptor was obtained from a woman under 40 in good health and CMV-seronegative. This rearrangement joins TRBV5-1 to TRBJ2-7, with 7 bases aligning to TRBD1. Material: PBMCs. The CDR3 coding sequence is TGCGCCAGCAGCTTGGGGGGACAGCTCGCCTACGAGCAGTACTTC. Translating gives CASSLGGQLAYEQYF.